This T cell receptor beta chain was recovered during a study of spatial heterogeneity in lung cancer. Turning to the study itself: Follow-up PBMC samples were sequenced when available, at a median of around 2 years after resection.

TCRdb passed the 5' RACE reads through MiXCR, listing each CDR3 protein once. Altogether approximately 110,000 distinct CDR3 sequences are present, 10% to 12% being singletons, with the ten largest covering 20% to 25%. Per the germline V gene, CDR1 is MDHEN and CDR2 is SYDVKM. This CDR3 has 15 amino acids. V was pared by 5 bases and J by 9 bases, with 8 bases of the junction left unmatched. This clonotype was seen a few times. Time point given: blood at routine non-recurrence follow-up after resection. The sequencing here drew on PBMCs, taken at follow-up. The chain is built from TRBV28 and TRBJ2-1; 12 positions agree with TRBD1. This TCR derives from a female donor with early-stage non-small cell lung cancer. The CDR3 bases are TGTGCCAGCAGTCCGTACCGGGACAGGGGGCCTGAGCAGTTCTTC. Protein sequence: CASSPYRDRGPEQFF.